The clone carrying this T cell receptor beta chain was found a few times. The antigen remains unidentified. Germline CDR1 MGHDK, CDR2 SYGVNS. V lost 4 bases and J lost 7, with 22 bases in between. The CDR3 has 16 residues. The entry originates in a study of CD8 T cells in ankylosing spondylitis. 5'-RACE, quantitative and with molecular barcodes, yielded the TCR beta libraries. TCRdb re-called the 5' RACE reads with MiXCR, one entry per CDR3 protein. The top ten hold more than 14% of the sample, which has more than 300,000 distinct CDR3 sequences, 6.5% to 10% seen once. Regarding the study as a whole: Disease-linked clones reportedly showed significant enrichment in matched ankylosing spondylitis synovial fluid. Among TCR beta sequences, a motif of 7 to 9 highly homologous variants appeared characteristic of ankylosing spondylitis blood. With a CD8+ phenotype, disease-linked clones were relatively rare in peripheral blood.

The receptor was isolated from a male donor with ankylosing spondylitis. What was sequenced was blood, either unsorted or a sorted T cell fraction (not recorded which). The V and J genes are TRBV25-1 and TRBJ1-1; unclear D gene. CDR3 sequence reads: CASSGPPSPRRYEAFF. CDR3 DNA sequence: TGTGCCAGCAGTGGGCCCCCCTCCCCCCGGCGATATGAAGCTTTCTTT.